Presented here are 6 T cell receptor beta chains from one specimen sequenced in a study of blood T cell repertoires in COVID-19. Measured with immunoSEQ multiplex PCR; TCRdb has only the in-frame clones, and not every one. The repertoire holds some 180,000 clones, with more than 75% as singletons. The source material was peripheral blood. Every receptor here comes from a man aged 45-65 years who had recovered from COVID-19.

The chain links TRBV6-5 to TRBJ1-5, with a possible D match to TRBD1 (6 bases). The germline gives CDR1 MNHEY, CDR2 SVGAGI. CDR3 length equals 14 residues. The DNA for the CDR3 is TGTGCTACCGGGACATCTTATAGCAATCAGCCCCAGCATTTT. This sequence encodes CATGTSYSNQPQHF.

The CDR3 here is CASSSLGGGAHSPLHF. In DNA form, the CDR3 reads TGTGCCAGCAGTTCTTTGGGGGGGGGCGCGCATTCACCCCTCCACTTT. The chain joins TRBV27 to TRBJ1-6; D possibly corresponds to TRBD1 (6 bases). Germline lookup yields CDR1 MNHEY and CDR2 SMNVEV (reference sequence). With 4 bases removed from V and 8 bases from J, the gap between germline ends came to 18 bases. The length of the CDR3 is 16 residues.

This clone was observed a single time. The rearrangement joins TRBV6-2 or TRBV6-3 to TRBJ1-1; D ambiguous. V shed 4 bases and J shed 1 base, with 10 bases lying between them. The germline CDR1 and CDR2 sequences are MNHEY and SVGEGT. CDR3 length: 14 residues. CDR3 nucleotide sequence: TGTGCCAGCAGTTCCCTCTACGAGAACACTGAAGCTTTCTTT. This gives the protein CASSSLYENTEAFF.

The V and J genes are TRBV9 and TRBJ2-1; 14 nucleotides line up with TRBD2. With 0 bases clipped from V and 3 bases from J, the junction kept 5 bases outside the gene matches. Germline values: CDR1 SGDLS, CDR2 YYNGEE. The CDR3 covers 18 residues. Here the CDR3 DNA reads TGTGCCAGCAGCGTAGATCTCGGGACTAGCGGGAGCTACAATGAGCAGTTCTTC. As protein: CASSVDLGTSGSYNEQFF.

The chain recombines TRBV5-4 with TRBJ2-4, with 9 bases matching TRBD1. The ends lost 3 bases at V and 0 bases at J; junction bases unmatched: 1. The CDR3 is made up of 15 amino acids. The germline V gene has CDR1 SGHNT and CDR2 YYREEE (reference sequence). CDR3: CASSSQGAAKNIQYF. CDR3 in DNA: TGTGCCAGCAGCTCACAGGGGGCAGCCAAAAACATTCAGTACTTC. The complete variable domain, with remaining parts taken from reference TRBV5-4 and TRBJ2-4, reads ETGVTQSPTHLIKTRGQQVTLRCSSQSGHNTVSWYQQALGQGPQFIFQYYREEENGRGNFPPRFSGLQFPNYSSELNVNALELDDSALYLCASSSQGAAKNIQYFGAGTRLSVL.

The chain is built from TRBV5-4 and TRBJ1-4; D may be TRBD1 (5 bases). With 0 bases removed from V and 6 bases from J, the gap between germline ends came to 6 bases. The CDR3 sequence is 13 residues long. Germline values: CDR1 SGHNT, CDR2 YYREEE (reference sequence). This CDR3 reads CASSLGGDEKLFF. Written as DNA, the CDR3 is TGTGCCAGCAGCTTGGGGGGGGATGAAAAACTGTTTTTT.